This T cell receptor beta chain was sequenced for a study of response to subunit inactivated influenza vaccine. One entry per CDR3 protein results from TCRdb running MiXCR on the RT-PCR reads. Seen here are approximately 700,000 distinct CDR3 sequences, approximately 15% observed once, and the top ten hold roughly 12%. This clonotype was counted a few times. CDR1 is SNHLY and CDR2 is FYNNEI in the germline V gene. Trimming at V came to 6 bases and at J to 6 bases, leaving 4 bases not matched to a gene. This CDR3 is 14 amino acids long. The receptor was derived from a man aged 45 to 65 who received an inactivated influenza vaccine. The chain combines TRBV2 with TRBJ2-2; 10 bases are shared with TRBD1. The specimen was PBMCs from blood, collected about 13 days after vaccination. The CDR3 nucleotides read TGTGCCAGCAGGGCCGGGACAGGGGCCGGGGAGCTGTTTTTT. It is translated as CASRAGTGAGELFF.